The subject of this entry is one T cell receptor (beta chain). This specimen belongs to a study of T-cell reconstitution after alpha-beta-depleted transplantation in children. Trimming took 4 bases from V and 11 from J, leaving 16 bases between them. CDR3 length equals 13 residues. Germline lookup yields CDR1 MNHEY and CDR2 SVGEGT. Unique molecular identifiers were built into the TCRbeta library. TCRdb itself ran the PCR reads through MiXCR, one entry per CDR3 protein. The data show roughly 300,000 distinct CDR3 sequences, about 9.3% seen once. The gene calls are TRBV6-2 or TRBV6-3 and TRBJ2-3; D may match TRBD1 or TRBD2 (5 bases each). The source was PBMCs from the stem cell graft donor, collected from the stem cell graft. The sequence came from a human donor who donated a stem cell graft to a child with acute lymphoblastic leukemia. CDR3 sequence (DNA): TGTGCCAGCAGTTCCCTCGGGATAGGGGAGCAGTATTTT. Translating gives CASSSLGIGEQYF.